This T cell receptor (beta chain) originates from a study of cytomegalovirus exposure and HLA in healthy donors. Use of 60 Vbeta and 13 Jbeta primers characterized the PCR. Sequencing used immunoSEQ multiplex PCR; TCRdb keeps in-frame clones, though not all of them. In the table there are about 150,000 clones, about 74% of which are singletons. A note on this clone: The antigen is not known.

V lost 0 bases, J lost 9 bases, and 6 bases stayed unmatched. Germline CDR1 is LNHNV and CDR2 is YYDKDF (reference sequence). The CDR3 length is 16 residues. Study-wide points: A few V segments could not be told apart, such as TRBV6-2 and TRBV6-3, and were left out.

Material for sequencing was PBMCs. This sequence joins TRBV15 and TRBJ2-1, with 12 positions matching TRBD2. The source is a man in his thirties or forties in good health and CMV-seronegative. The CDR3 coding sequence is TGTGCCACCAGCAGAGATCAGACTAGCGGGAGACGTGAGCAGTTCTTC. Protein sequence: CATSRDQTSGRREQFF.